This T cell receptor beta chain was obtained from a study of vaccination and CD4 T cells after COVID-19. Study summary: The cells were exposed to overlapping spike peptides originating from SARS-CoV-2, HCoV-NL63, HCoV-OC43 and HCoV-229E for stimulation. Study findings and constraints: Convalescent patients showed a median 86.3% of reactive clones that were seen only post-vaccination.

Researchers used the Oncomine TCR Beta short-read assay to sequence DNA from cultured CD4+ T cells. TCRdb used MiXCR to reprocess the PCR reads, holding one entry per CDR3 protein. The profile covers some 4,000 distinct CDR3 sequences, with 17% appearing a single time and about 20% taken by the ten largest. The sample's treatment: approximately 11-day PBMC culture with coronavirus spike peptide pools or control peptides (ViraFEST assay). This clonotype was recorded a few times. No antigen is known for it. Germline lookup yields CDR1 SGHTA and CDR2 FQGNSA. Trimming stripped 1 base from V and 4 bases from J, with 10 bases between. There are 15 residues in the CDR3.

The rearrangement joins TRBV7-2 to TRBJ2-2, with D possibly TRBD2 on 6 matching bases. The receptor was isolated from a human donor who had recovered from COVID-19. Sequencing input: CD4+ T cells from blood, cultured in vitro. In DNA form, the CDR3 reads TGTGCCAGCAGCTTAGGGGGGGACCTCACCGGGGAGCTGTTTTTT. Protein: CASSLGGDLTGELFF.